This T cell receptor beta chain appears in the sequencing data of a study of response to subunit inactivated influenza vaccine. Study results and caveats: That few new T cells are recruited by each seasonal influenza vaccination was the authors' suggestion.

This CDR3 contains 12 residues. Trimming cost V 5 bases and J 4 bases, with 8 bases left between them. This clonotype was picked up a small number of times. The antigen is unknown. One entry per CDR3 protein, called by TCRdb with MiXCR from the RT-PCR reads. Among roughly 180,000 distinct CDR3 sequences, roughly 8.7% were seen once, and the ten largest hold approximately 10%. The material sequenced was non-naive T cells sorted from PBMCs, taken on the day of vaccination. The TCR was taken from a man in his fifties who received an inactivated influenza vaccine. The rearrangement uses TRBV12-3 or TRBV12-4 and TRBJ1-1; no clear D gene. The CDR3 reads CASSTTVTEAFF. DNA of the CDR3: TGTGCCAGCAGTACAACCGTCACTGAAGCTTTCTTT.